This TCR beta chain was recovered during a study of blood T cell repertoires in COVID-19. Study in general: Material from acute and convalescent COVID-19 was sourced from the United States, Italy and Spain. Nucleic acid was either cDNA or gDNA, and it came from T cells, B-cell-depleted T cells, or PBMCs.

Source study methods: Using reference gene primer amplification, nucleated cell counts were estimated. Measured with immunoSEQ multiplex PCR; TCRdb has only the in-frame clones, and not every one. V, J and clone size reflect that table, while D and trimming were determined from the DNA. Among approximately 60,000 clones listed, approximately 85% were seen once. Germline V gene data show CDR1 as MGHDK and CDR2 as SYGVNS. CDR3 length: 12 amino acids. Trimming took 3 bases from V and 4 from J, leaving 7 bases between them. The chain recombines TRBV25-1 with TRBJ2-7; D uncertain. The sample comprised peripheral blood. This TCR derives from a human donor in a cohort sampled during active COVID-19. CDR3 residues: CASSEAGYEQYF. Written as DNA, the CDR3 is TGTGCCAGCAGTGAGGCCGGGTACGAGCAGTACTTC.